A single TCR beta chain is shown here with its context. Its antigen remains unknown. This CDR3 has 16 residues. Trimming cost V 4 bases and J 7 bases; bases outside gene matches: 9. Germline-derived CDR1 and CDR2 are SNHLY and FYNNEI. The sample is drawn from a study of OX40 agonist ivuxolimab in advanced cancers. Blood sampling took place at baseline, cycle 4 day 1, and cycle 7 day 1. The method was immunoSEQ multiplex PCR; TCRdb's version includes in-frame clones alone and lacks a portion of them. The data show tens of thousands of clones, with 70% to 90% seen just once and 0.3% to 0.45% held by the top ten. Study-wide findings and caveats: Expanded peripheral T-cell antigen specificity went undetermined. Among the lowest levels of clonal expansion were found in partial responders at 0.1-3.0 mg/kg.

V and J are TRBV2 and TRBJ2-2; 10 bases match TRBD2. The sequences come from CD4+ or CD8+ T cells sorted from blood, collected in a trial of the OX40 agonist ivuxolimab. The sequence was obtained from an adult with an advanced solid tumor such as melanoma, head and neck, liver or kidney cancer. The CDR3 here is CASSARLAGDGGELFF. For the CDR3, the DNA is TGTGCCAGCAGTGCGAGGCTAGCGGGAGACGGCGGGGAGCTGTTTTTT.